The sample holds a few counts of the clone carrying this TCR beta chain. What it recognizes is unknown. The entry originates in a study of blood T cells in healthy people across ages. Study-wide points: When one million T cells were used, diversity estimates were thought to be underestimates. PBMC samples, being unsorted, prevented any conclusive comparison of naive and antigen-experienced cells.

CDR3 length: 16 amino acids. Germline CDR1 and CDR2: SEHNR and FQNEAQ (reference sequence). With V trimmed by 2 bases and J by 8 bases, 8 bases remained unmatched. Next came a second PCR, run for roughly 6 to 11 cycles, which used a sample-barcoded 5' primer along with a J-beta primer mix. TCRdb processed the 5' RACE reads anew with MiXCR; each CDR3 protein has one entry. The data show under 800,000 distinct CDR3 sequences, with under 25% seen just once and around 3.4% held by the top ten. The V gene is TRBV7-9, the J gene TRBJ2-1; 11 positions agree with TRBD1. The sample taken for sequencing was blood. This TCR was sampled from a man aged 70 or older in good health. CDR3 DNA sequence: TGTGCCAGCAGCTTACGGACAGGGGGCGGTTGGGATGAGCAGTTCTTC. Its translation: CASSLRTGGGWDEQFF. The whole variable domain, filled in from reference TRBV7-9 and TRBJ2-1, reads DTGVSQNPRHKITKRGQNVTFRCDPISEHNRLYWYRQTLGQGPEFLTYFQNEAQLEKSRLLSDRFSAERPKGSFSTLEIQRTEQGDSAMYLCASSLRTGGGWDEQFFGPGTRLTVL.